The 17 T cell receptor beta chains below come from one sample, sequenced in a study of read filtering for tumor transcriptome and immune sequencing. The library was built from about 400 ng RNA with molecular barcoded adaptors for alpha/delta and beta/gamma chains. One entry per CDR3 protein, called by TCRdb with MiXCR from the reads. The data show 14,000 to 15,000 distinct CDR3 sequences, with around 21% seen just once and approximately 80% held by the top ten. Sequenced: a population of CD138-negative cells sorted from bone marrow. Receptors were obtained from a donor aged 40 or over with multiple myeloma.

This clonotype was counted a few times. The chain has TRBV2 and TRBJ2-5; D gene ambiguous. The CDR3 spans 13 residues. Between the trimmed V and J ends, which lost 6 bases and 1 base, there was a span of 9 bases. CDR1 is SNHLY, CDR2 FYNNEI, per germline. The CDR3 DNA sequence: TGTGCCAGCAGGCTCATCCCCCAAGAGACCCAGTACTTC. Protein product: CASRLIPQETQYF.

This clonotype was seen ten or more times. V is TRBV7-2 and J is TRBJ2-1, with D perhaps assigned TRBD1 or TRBD2 (5 bases each). The V gene lost 8 bases and the J gene lost 5 bases, with 19 bases spanning the gap. The germline V gene has CDR1 SGHTA and CDR2 FQGNSA. The CDR3 spans 15 residues. The DNA for the CDR3 is TGTGCCAGCGGGAGACAGTGGGGGAACGACAATGAGCAGTTCTTC. Translated, it gives CASGRQWGNDNEQFF.

This clonotype appeared once. This is likely an artifact of a read error, given a far larger clone one base away. Since no conserved phenylalanine or tryptophan closes the CDR3, a read error is the likely cause. V gene TRBV6-6 combines with J gene TRBJ2-5, with D unclear. V shed 7 bases and J shed 2 bases, with 5 bases lying between them. Germline loops: CDR1 MNHNY, CDR2 SVGAGI (reference sequence). CDR3 length: 11 residues. This CDR3 is CASTEQETQYS. Here the CDR3 DNA reads TGTGCCAGCACCGAGCAAGAGACCCAGTACTCC.

The V and J genes are TRBV5-1 and TRBJ2-7; no firm D call. CDR1 and CDR2 (germline): SGHRS, YFSETQ. The CDR3 is 15 residues long. Trimming shortened V by 0 bases and J by 6 bases, and 16 bases separated the two germline ends. The CDR3 DNA reads TGCGCCAGCAGCTTGGCCCCGACCAGCACCTGCGAGCAGTACTTC. This encodes CASSLAPTSTCEQYF.

This clonotype was found many times. V gene TRBV14 combines with J gene TRBJ2-1, with D unclear. Germline lookup yields CDR1 SGHDN and CDR2 FVKESK. The V end was cut by 2 bases, the J end by 0 bases, with 8 bases between. The CDR3 sequence is 15 residues long. CDR3 nucleotide sequence: TGTGCCAGCAGCCAATTCCTAAGCTCCTACAATGAGCAGTTCTTC. It translates to CASSQFLSSYNEQFF.

This clonotype has a count of ten or more. This chain connects TRBV7-3 to TRBJ2-2, with 8 positions matching TRBD2. The J segment lost 7 bases and the V segment lost 5 bases, leaving 15 bases of the junction unmatched. Germline CDR1 SGHTA, CDR2 FQGTGA. The CDR3 consists of 17 residues. CDR3 protein: CASSLSLSSGRIGELFF. The CDR3 DNA follows: TGTGCCAGCAGCCTCTCCTTAAGCAGCGGGAGAATCGGGGAGCTGTTTTTT. The full variable domain, its missing parts supplied by reference TRBV7-3 and TRBJ2-2, is GAGVSQTPSNKVTEKGKYVELRCDPISGHTALYWYRQSLGQGPEFLIYFQGTGAADDSGLPNDRFFAVRPEGSVSTLKIQRTERGDSAVYLCASSLSLSSGRIGELFFGEGSRLTVL.

The sample holds many counts of this clonotype. The chain couples TRBV9 to TRBJ2-1; TRBD2 is a possible D gene (6 bases). V was pared by 4 bases and J by 1 base, with 15 bases between. Germline assignment: CDR1 SGDLS and CDR2 YYNGEE. This CDR3 contains 16 residues. The CDR3 DNA follows: TGTGCCAGCAGCCTCGTGGGGGGAATGTCCTACAATGAGCAGTTCTTC. It encodes CASSLVGGMSYNEQFF.

This clonotype has a count of ten or more. This chain uses TRBV12-5 with TRBJ2-2; D perhaps matches TRBD2 (6 bases). From germline, CDR1 is LGHNT and CDR2 FRNRAP. The CDR3 sequence is 12 residues long. V shed 7 bases and J shed 5 bases, with 8 bases lying between them. The CDR3: CASEEGTGELFF. CDR3 bases: TGTGCTAGTGAGGAGGGAACCGGGGAGCTGTTTTTT.

Remarks on this clonotype: Given a much more abundant clone one base away, this may be a read error. The chain recombines TRBV6-6 with TRBJ2-2; either TRBD1 or TRBD2 may fit D (5 bases each). The CDR3 spans 12 residues. Germline V CDR1 and CDR2: MNHNY, SVGAGI (reference sequence). In DNA form, the CDR3 reads TGTGCCAGCAGTCCGACAGCCGGGGAGCTGTATTTT. Translating it yields CASSPTAGELYF.

This chain uses TRBV6-1 with TRBJ2-3, with 7 nucleotides matching TRBD2. Germline V gives CDR1 MNHNS, CDR2 SASEGT. The CDR3 has 15 residues. V gave up 7 bases and J gave up 1 base; unmatched junction bases: 8. CDR3 amino acids: CASKGGLAGTDTQYF. Here the CDR3 DNA reads TGTGCCAGCAAGGGAGGCCTAGCGGGCACAGATACGCAGTATTTT.

The chain has TRBV12-3 or TRBV12-4 and TRBJ1-1, with a tentative D call TRBD1 (5 bases). The CDR3 runs to 15 residues. Trimming cost V 5 bases and J 2 bases, with 15 bases left between them. The chain's CDR3 is CASSAVRRVNTEAFF. Here the CDR3 DNA reads TGTGCCAGCAGTGCGGTTCGCAGGGTAAACACTGAAGCTTTCTTT.

With respect to this clonotype: Sequence at one end of the junction differs from germline and may be a read error. The CDR3 coding sequence is TGTGCCTGCAGTCCGGGGGGGAGCTCCGACAATGAGCAGTTCTTC. Its translation: CACSPGGSSDNEQFF. The J gene is TRBJ2-1, the V gene TRBV28, with 8 bases lining up with TRBD2. CDR3 size: 15 residues. In germline, CDR1 is MDHEN, CDR2 SYDVKM.

The V and J genes are TRBV6-2 or TRBV6-3 and TRBJ1-5; possibly TRBD1 for D (5 bases). The CDR3 consists of 15 residues. Germline V gene data show CDR1 as MNHEY and CDR2 as SVGEGT. The V gene lost 0 bases and the J gene lost 7 bases, with 13 bases spanning the gap. The DNA for the CDR3 is TGTGCCAGCAGTTACTCGTACGCCAGGGACCAGCCCCAGCATTTT. Protein product: CASSYSYARDQPQHF.

This chain connects TRBV29-1 to TRBJ1-2; D gene uncertain. Between the trimmed V and J ends, which lost 2 bases and 6 bases, there was a span of 7 bases. Germline assignment: CDR1 SQVTM and CDR2 ANQGSEA. The CDR3 extends over 11 amino acids. CDR3 nucleotide sequence: TGCAGCGTTGAATACTACAATGGCTACACCTTC. Protein product: CSVEYYNGYTF. Full variable domain (rest looked up from reference TRBV29-1 and TRBJ1-2): SAVISQKPSRDICQRGTSLTIQCQVDSQVTMMFWYRQQPGQSLTLIATANQGSEATYESGFVIDKFPISRPNLTFSTLTVSNMSPEDSSIYLCSVEYYNGYTFGSGTRLTVV.

This clonotype was detected ten times or more. A read error may explain this, as a much larger clone is one base away. This chain links TRBV5-1 with TRBJ2-1; a weak D match, TRBD2 (6 bases). The CDR3 has 16 residues. Between the trimmed V and J ends, which lost 4 bases and 3 bases, there was a span of 17 bases. Germline CDR1 SGHRS, CDR2 YFSETQ. CDR3 coding DNA: TGCGCCAGCAGCCACCTCATCGGGGGAGACTACAATGAGCAGTTCTTC. It is translated as CASSHLIGGDYNEQFF.

This clonotype was counted between two and nine times. The J gene is TRBJ2-5, the V gene TRBV28; D possibly corresponds to TRBD1 (6 bases). V lost 6 bases to trimming and J lost 5 bases, with 13 bases between them. The CDR3 consists of 13 residues. Per germline, CDR1 MDHEN and CDR2 SYDVKM. The CDR3 loop reads CASRSQGTETQYF. In DNA form, the CDR3 reads TGTGCCAGCAGATCACAGGGTACGGAGACCCAGTACTTC.

With respect to this clonotype: A much larger clone differs by one base, so this may be a read error. CDR3 in amino acids: CASSPKYREDTEVFF. The CDR3 coding sequence is TGCGCCAGCAGCCCAAAATACAGGGAGGACACTGAAGTTTTCTTT. The chain links TRBV4-1 to TRBJ1-1, with a tentative D call TRBD1 (6 bases). This CDR3 comprises 15 residues. CDR1 is MGHRA and CDR2 is YSYEKL in the germline V gene.